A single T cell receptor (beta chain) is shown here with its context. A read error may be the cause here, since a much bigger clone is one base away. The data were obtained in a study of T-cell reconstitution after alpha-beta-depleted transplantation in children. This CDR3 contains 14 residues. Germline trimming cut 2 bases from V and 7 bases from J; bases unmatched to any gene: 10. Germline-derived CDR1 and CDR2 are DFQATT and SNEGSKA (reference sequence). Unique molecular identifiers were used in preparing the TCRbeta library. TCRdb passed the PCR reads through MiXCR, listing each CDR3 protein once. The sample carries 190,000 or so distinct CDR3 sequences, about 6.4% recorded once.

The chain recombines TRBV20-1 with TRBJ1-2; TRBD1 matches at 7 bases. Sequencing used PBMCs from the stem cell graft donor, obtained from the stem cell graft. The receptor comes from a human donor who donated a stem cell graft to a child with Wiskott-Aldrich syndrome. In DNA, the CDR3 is TGCAGTGCTAGATTAAGGGTGGCAGGGGGTGGCTACACCTTC. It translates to CSARLRVAGGGYTF.